The present T cell receptor beta chain was sequenced within a study of blood T cell repertoires in COVID-19. Whole-study context: COVID-19 samples collected from the United States, Italy and Spain covered acute and convalescent phases. Nucleic acid was either cDNA or gDNA, and it came from T cells, B-cell-depleted T cells, or PBMCs.

Per germline, CDR1 MDHEN and CDR2 SYDVKM. This CDR3 has 14 amino acids. V was trimmed by 2 bases and J by 1 base, leaving 8 bases between them. In the original workflow: Amplification of reference gene primers provided the estimated nucleated cell counts. Produced via immunoSEQ multiplex PCR; TCRdb's table is partial and in-frame only. That table is the source of V, J and clone size, and D and trimming were worked out from the DNA. The sample has 95,000 to 150,000 clones; 86% are singletons. The TCR was taken from a man in his forties or fifties with acute or convalescent COVID-19. The sample comprised peripheral blood. The chain uses TRBV28 and TRBJ1-1; D gene ambiguous. CDR3 residues: CASSLNSKNTEAFF. Here the CDR3 DNA reads TGTGCCAGCAGTTTAAACAGCAAGAACACTGAAGCTTTCTTT.